This TCR beta chain appears in the sequencing data of a study of T-cell memory formation after mild COVID-19. Overall study: TCR clusters were mostly confined to one donor each.

Note on this clonotype: Its target is unknown.

The study, taken as a whole, reports: Specificity for SARS-CoV-2 was not confirmed among the second-wave clones peaking on day 37. CD4+ bias marked clones expanding day 15 to 37, unlike balanced contracting clones.

Each CDR3 protein is one row after TCRdb ran MiXCR on the 5' RACE reads. The sample lists some 110,000 distinct CDR3 sequences; approximately 15% were seen once. This sequence originates from an adult woman who had mild COVID-19 (a few samples of this study predate the infection). Cell type and time point are not known. The sample was PBMCs or a T cell subset sorted from them (not recorded which).

As DNA, the CDR3 is TGCGCCAGCAGCTTGGTCGGCAGGGGCGATGGCTACACCTTC. Translated: CASSLVGRGDGYTF. This chain connects TRBV5-1 to TRBJ1-2; tentatively, D is TRBD1 (6 bases). Trimming left V 0 bases short and J 6 bases short, with 12 bases between. There are 14 residues in the CDR3. CDR1 is SGHRS, CDR2 YFSETQ, per germline.